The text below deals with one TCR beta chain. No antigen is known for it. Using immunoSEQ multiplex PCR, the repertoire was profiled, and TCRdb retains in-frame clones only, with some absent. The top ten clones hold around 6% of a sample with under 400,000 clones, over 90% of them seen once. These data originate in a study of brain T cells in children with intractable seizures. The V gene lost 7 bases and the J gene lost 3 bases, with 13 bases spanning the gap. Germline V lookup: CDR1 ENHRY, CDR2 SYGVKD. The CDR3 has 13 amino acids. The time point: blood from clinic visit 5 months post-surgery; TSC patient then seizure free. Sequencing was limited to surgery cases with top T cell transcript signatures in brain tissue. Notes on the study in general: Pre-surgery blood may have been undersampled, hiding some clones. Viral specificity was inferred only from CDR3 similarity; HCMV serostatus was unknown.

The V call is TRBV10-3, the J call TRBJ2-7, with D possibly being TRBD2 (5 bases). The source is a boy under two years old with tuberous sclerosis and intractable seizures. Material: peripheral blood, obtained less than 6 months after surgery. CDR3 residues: CAIKDGVNYEQYF. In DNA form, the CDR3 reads TGTGCCATCAAGGACGGGGTAAACTACGAGCAGTACTTC.